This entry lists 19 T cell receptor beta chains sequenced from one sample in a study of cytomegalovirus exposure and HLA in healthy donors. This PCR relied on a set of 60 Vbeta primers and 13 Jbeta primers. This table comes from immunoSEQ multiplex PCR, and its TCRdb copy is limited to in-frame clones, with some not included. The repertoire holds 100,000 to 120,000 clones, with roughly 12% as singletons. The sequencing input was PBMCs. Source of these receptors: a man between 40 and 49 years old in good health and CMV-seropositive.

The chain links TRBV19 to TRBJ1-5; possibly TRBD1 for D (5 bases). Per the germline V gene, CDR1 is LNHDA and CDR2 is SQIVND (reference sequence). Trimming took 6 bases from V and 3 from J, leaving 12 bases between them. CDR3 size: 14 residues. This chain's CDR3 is CASRGVQVNQPQHF. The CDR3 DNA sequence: TGTGCCAGTAGAGGGGTACAAGTCAATCAGCCCCAGCATTTT.

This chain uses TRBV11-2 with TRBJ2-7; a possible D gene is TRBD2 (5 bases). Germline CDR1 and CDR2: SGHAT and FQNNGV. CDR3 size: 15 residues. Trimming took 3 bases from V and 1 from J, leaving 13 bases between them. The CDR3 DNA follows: TGTGCCAGCAGCTTTACCCCCTCGGGATCCTACGAGCAGTACTTC. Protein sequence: CASSFTPSGSYEQYF.

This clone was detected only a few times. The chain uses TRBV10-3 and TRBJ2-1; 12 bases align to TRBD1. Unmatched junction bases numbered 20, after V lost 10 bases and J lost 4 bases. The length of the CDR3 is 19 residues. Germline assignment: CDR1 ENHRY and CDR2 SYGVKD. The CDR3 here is CATKPGQGASGIAYNEQFF. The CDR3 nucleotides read TGTGCCACAAAACCGGGACAGGGGGCTAGCGGGATAGCTTACAATGAGCAGTTCTTC.

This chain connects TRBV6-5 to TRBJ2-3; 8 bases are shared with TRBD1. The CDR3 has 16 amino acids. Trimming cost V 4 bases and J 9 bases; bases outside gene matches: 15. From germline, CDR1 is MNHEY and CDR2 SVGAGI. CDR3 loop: CASSSRQGLKRVTQYF. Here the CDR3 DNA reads TGTGCCAGCAGTTCCAGACAGGGGCTCAAGAGGGTAACGCAGTATTTT.

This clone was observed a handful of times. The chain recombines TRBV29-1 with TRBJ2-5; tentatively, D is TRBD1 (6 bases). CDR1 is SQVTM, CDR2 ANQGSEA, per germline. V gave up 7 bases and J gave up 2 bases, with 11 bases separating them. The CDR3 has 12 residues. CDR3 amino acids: CSGTTGQETQYF. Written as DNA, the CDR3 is TGCAGCGGTACGACAGGTCAAGAGACCCAGTACTTC.

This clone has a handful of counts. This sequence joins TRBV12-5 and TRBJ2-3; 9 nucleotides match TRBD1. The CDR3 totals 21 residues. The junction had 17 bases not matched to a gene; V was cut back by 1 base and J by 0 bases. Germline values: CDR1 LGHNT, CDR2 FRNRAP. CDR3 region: CASGLAFWGQGISPSTDTQYF. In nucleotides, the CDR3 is TGTGCTAGTGGTTTGGCCTTTTGGGGACAGGGAATCAGCCCCAGCACAGATACGCAGTATTTT.

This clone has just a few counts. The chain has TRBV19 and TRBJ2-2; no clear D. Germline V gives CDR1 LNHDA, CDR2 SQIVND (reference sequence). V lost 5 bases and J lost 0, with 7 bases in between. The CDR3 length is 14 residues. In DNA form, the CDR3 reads TGTGCCAGTAGTGTTACTACGAACACCGGGGAGCTGTTTTTT. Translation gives CASSVTTNTGELFF. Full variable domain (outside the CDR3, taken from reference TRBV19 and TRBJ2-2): DGGITQSPKYLFRKEGQNVTLSCEQNLNHDAMYWYRQDPGQGLRLIYYSQIVNDFQKGDIAEGYSVSREKKESFPLTVTSAQKNPTAFYLCASSVTTNTGELFFGEGSRLTVL.

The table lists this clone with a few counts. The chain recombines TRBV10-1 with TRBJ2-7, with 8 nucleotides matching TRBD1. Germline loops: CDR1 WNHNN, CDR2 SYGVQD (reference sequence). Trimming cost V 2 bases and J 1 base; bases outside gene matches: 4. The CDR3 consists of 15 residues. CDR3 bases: TGCGCCAGCAGTGAGGGACAGGGAAGTTCCTACGAGCAGTACTTC. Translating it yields CASSEGQGSSYEQYF.

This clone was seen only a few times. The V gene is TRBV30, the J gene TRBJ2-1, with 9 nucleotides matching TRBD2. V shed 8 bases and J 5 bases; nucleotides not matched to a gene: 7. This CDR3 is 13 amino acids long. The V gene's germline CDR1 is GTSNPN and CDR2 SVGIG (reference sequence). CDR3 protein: CARTSGRDNEQFF. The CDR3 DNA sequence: TGTGCCAGAACTAGCGGGCGCGACAATGAGCAGTTCTTC.

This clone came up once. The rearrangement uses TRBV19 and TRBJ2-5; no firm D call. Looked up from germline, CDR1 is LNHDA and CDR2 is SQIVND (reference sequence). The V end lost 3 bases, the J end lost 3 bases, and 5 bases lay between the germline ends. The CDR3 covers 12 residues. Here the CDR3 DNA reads TGTGCCAGTAGTATGGTAGAAGAGACCCAGTACTTC. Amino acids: CASSMVEETQYF.

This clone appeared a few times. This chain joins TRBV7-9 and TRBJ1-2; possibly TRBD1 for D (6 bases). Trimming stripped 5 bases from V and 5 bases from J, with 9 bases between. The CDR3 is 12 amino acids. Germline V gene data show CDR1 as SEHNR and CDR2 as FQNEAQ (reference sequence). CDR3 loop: CASSPGTYGYTF. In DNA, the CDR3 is TGTGCCAGCAGCCCGGGGACATATGGCTACACCTTC.

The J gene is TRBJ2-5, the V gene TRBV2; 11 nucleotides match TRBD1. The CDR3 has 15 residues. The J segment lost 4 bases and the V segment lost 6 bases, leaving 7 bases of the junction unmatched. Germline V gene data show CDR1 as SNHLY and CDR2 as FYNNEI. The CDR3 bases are TGTGCCAGCAGCCCCGGGACAGGGGGACCAGAGACCCAGTACTTC. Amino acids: CASSPGTGGPETQYF.

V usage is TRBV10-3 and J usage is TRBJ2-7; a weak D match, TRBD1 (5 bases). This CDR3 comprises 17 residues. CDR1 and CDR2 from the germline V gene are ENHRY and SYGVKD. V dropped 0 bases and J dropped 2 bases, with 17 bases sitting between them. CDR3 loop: CAISESYGRGRTYEQYF. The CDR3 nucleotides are TGTGCCATCAGTGAGTCGTACGGAAGGGGCCGAACCTACGAGCAGTACTTC.

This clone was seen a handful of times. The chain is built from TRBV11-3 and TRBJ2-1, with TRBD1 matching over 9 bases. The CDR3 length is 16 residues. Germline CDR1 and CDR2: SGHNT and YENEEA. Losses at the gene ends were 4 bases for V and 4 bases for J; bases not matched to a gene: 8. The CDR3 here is CASSSGETGGYNEQFF. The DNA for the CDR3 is TGTGCCAGCAGCTCTGGTGAGACAGGGGGGTACAATGAGCAGTTCTTC.

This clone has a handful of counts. CDR3 DNA sequence: TGTGCCAGCAGTTCCACACGCGGTAAACTAGCGGGGGGCGTTGTAGGGGAGCAGTTCTTC. This translates into CASSSTRGKLAGGVVGEQFF. The chain links TRBV27 to TRBJ2-1; 12 bases are a match to TRBD2. CDR1 is MNHEY and CDR2 is SMNVEV in the germline V gene (reference sequence). V lost 4 bases and J lost 10; bases outside the gene matches: 23. The CDR3 contains 20 residues.

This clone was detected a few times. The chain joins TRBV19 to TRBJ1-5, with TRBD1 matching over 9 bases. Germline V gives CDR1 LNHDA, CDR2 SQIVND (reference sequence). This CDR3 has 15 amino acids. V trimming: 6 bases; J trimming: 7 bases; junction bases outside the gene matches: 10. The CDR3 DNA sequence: TGTGCCAGTAGCCGAGGCGGACAGGGGTTCCAGCCCCAGCATTTT. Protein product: CASSRGGQGFQPQHF.

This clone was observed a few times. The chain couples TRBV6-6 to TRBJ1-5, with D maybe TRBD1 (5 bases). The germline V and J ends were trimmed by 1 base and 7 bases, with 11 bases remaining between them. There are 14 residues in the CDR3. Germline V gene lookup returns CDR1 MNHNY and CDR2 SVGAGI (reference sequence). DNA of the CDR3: TGTGCCAGCAGTTACTTTCAGGGAGGGCAGCCCCAGCATTTT. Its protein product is CASSYFQGGQPQHF.

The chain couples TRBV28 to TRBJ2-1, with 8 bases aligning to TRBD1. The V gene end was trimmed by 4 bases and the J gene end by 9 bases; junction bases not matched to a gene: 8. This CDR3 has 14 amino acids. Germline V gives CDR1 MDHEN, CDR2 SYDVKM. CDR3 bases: TGTGCCAGCAGTTCCCCGGACAGGGCCGGTGAGCAGTTCTTC. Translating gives CASSSPDRAGEQFF.

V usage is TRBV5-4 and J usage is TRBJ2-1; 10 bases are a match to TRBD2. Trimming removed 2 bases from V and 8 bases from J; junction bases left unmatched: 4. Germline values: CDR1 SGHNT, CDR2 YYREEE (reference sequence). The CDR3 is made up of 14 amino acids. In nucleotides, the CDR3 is TGTGCCAGCAGCTTTAGCGGGGGGAAGGATGAGCAGTTCTTC. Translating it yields CASSFSGGKDEQFF.